This is a list of T cell receptor beta chains from one sample in a study of cytomegalovirus exposure and HLA in healthy donors. The method was immunoSEQ multiplex PCR; TCRdb's version includes in-frame clones alone and lacks a portion of them. Seen here are under 150,000 clones, roughly 80% observed once, and the top ten hold about 8.1%. The sequenced material came from PBMCs. The source of these receptors is a woman aged 50 to 60 in good health and CMV-seropositive. The CDR3 runs from the conserved cysteine through the conserved F or W. D genes are given only for firm matches. Size is stated for part of the rows, as once, few or many counts, or as a class when the clone is expanded.

j_call v_call d_call clone_size cdr3_nt cdr3_aa
TRBJ2-2 TRBV9 TRBD2 NA TGTGCCAGCAGCGCCACCGGGACTACGTACACCGGGGAGCTGTTTTTT CASSATGTTYTGELFF
TRBJ1-5 TRBV14 NA NA TGTGCCAGCAGCCAAGGGGGCAGGGCCCTAGATAGCAATCAGCCCCAGCATTTT CASSQGGRALDSNQPQHF
TRBJ2-5 TRBV11-2 NA NA TGTGCCAGCAGCTTAATTTCAGTGCCAGAGACCCAGTACTTC CASSLISVPETQYF
TRBJ1-4 TRBV2 NA NA TGTGCCAGCAGTGAACACCGCGGGGCGGCTAATGAAAAACTGTTTTTT CASSEHRGAANEKLFF
TRBJ2-1 TRBV27 TRBD1 NA TGTGCCAGCACACCGGGACAGGGGGCCTACAATGAGCAGTTCTTC CASTPGQGAYNEQFF
TRBJ2-7 TRBV27 TRBD2 NA TGTGCCAGCAGTTTATGGGGGGGAGGGGCCTACGAGCAGTACTTC CASSLWGGGAYEQYF
TRBJ2-6 TRBV5-1 NA NA TGCGCCAGCAGCTCACAGGGCTCTGGGGCCAACGTCCTGACTTTC CASSSQGSGANVLTF
TRBJ1-2 TRBV5-1 NA NA TGCGCCAGCAGTTTTCGTGGGGGGGGTCATGGCTACACCTTC CASSFRGGGHGYTF
TRBJ2-7 TRBV10-3 TRBD1 NA TGTGCCGCTGAATCCGGGACAGGGTCCTACGAGCAGTACTTC CAAESGTGSYEQYF
TRBJ1-1 TRBV6-1 TRBD1 NA TGTGCCAGCAGTACTTCCAGGGGGCACACTGAAGCTTTCTTT CASSTSRGHTEAFF
TRBJ2-3 TRBV9 NA NA TGTGCCAGCAGCGCCCACAGGAGTAGCACAGATACGCAGTATTTT CASSAHRSSTDTQYF
TRBJ2-3 TRBV7-8 NA few TGTGCCAGCAGCTTAGGCGGGTTTAGCACAGATACGCAGTATTTT CASSLGGFSTDTQYF
TRBJ1-4 TRBV19 TRBD1 few TGTGCCAGTATCAGTAGGGGGCAAGCCAATGAAAAACTGTTTTTT CASISRGQANEKLFF
TRBJ2-7 TRBV5-1 NA NA TGCGCCAGCAGCTTGGAGGGGGGGCCCTACTACGAGCAGTACTTC CASSLEGGPYYEQYF
TRBJ2-5 TRBV5-1 NA once TGCGCCAGCAGCTTAGGGGCAGAGACCCAGTACTTC CASSLGAETQYF
TRBJ1-5 TRBV11-2 NA few TGTGCCAGCAGCTTAGGGGCAGGGTACAATCAGCCCCAGCATTTT CASSLGAGYNQPQHF
TRBJ1-2 TRBV5-1 NA few TGCGCCAGCAGCTTGGCCGGGGGAGGCGGCTACACCTTC CASSLAGGGGYTF
TRBJ2-1 TRBV7-8 TRBD2 NA TGTGCCAGCAGTGGACTAGCGGGAGGGTACAATGAGCAGTTCTTC CASSGLAGGYNEQFF
TRBJ2-1 TRBV2 TRBD1 NA TGTGCCAGCAAGACAGGGAGCTCCTACAATGAGCAGTTCTTC CASKTGSSYNEQFF
TRBJ1-3 TRBV2 TRBD1 NA TGTGCCAGCAGTGAGAGACAGGGGATAGCTGGAAACACCATATATTTT CASSERQGIAGNTIYF
TRBJ1-1 TRBV28 NA NA TGTGCCAGCATTGGAGCCCTTACCACTGAAGCTTTCTTT CASIGALTTEAFF
TRBJ2-1 TRBV29-1 TRBD2 once TGCAGCGTCCACGTGGCGGGGGGGCCTTACAATGAGCAGTTCTTC CSVHVAGGPYNEQFF
TRBJ2-5 TRBV7-9 NA NA TGTGCCAGCAGCTTATTACAAGTAGAGACCCAGTACTTC CASSLLQVETQYF
TRBJ1-2 TRBV19 NA once TGTGCCAGCCTAGAACGCGACTATGGCTACACCTTC CASLERDYGYTF
TRBJ2-1 TRBV11-3 TRBD2 NA TGTGCCAGCAGCATTTTAGCGGGAAGCTACAATGAGCAGTTCTTC CASSILAGSYNEQFF
TRBJ1-2 TRBV11-2 TRBD1 NA TGTGCCAGCAGCTTAGATGAGACAGGGGTTGGCTACACCTTC CASSLDETGVGYTF
TRBJ2-1 TRBV7-9 TRBD2 NA TGTGCCAGCAGCCCCGGGGAGGGACTAGCGGGAGGCAATGAGCAGTTCTTC CASSPGEGLAGGNEQFF
TRBJ1-2 TRBV5-5 TRBD1 NA TGTGCCAGCAGCGCGGGACAGGGATACGGCTATGGCTACACCTTC CASSAGQGYGYGYTF
TRBJ2-5 TRBV7-2 NA NA TGTGCCAGCAGCTTTGGGGCTCAGGAGACCCAGTACTTC CASSFGAQETQYF
TRBJ2-5 TRBV5-4 TRBD1 NA TGTGCCAGCAGCTTGCCACGACAGGGCTTGGGAGAGCAGTACTTC CASSLPRQGLGEQYF
TRBJ2-3 TRBV11-3 TRBD2 NA TGTGCCAGCAGCCTTGGACTAGCGGGGGCCCCTAGCACAGATACGCAGTATTTT CASSLGLAGAPSTDTQYF
TRBJ2-2 TRBV7-3 TRBD2 NA TGTGCCAGCAGCCTTAGCGGGGGGAACACCGGGGAGCTGTTTTTT CASSLSGGNTGELFF
TRBJ1-5 TRBV28 TRBD1 NA TGTGCCAGCAGTTTATCGGGACAGTGGACCCAGCATTTT CASSLSGQWTQHF
TRBJ2-3 TRBV5-1 TRBD2 NA TGCGCCAGCAGCTTGCCCGGGGGGTACACAGATACGCAGTATTTT CASSLPGGYTDTQYF
TRBJ1-1 TRBV5-4 TRBD1 NA TGTGCCAGCAGCCCCCGGGACAGCCACACTGAAGCTTTCTTT CASSPRDSHTEAFF
TRBJ1-1 TRBV11-2 TRBD1 few TGTGCCAGCACCCTCTACGCCACAGGGGCGGATAACACTGAAGCTTTCTTT CASTLYATGADNTEAFF
TRBJ1-4 TRBV11-2 TRBD1 few TGTGCCAGCAGCCAGACAGGGCTCGAGGAAAAACTGTTTTTT CASSQTGLEEKLFF
TRBJ2-3 TRBV19 TRBD2 NA TGTGCCAGTAGTATAGCGGGAGGTAGCACAGATACGCAGTATTTT CASSIAGGSTDTQYF